This passage covers 2 T cell receptor beta chains from one sample sequenced in a study of T cells in women clearing cervical HPV infection. The method was immunoSEQ multiplex PCR; TCRdb's version includes in-frame clones alone and lacks a portion of them. The table for this sample gives about 39,000 clones. The sample comprised blood buffy coat. Receptors originate from a woman aged 18 to 69 with a cervical HPV16 infection that either progressed to CIN3+ or cleared (not recorded which).

The CDR3 sequence: CASSLGGAHPEAFF. Incomplete CDR3 DNA: TGCGCCAGCAGCCTTGGAGGGGCGCATCCTGAA. The chain links TRBV4-1 to TRBJ1-1, with a possible D match to TRBD1 (5 bases). The read ends 3 residues shy of where the CDR3 ends; the end is completed using the germline J gene. CDR3 length equals 14 residues. Germline-derived CDR1 and CDR2 are MGHRA and YSYEKL. Trimming removed 4 bases at V and 6 bases at J, with 15 bases between.

Points on this clone: The observed sequence ends 3 residues before the CDR3 terminus, with the missing tail filled in from the germline J gene. The chain recombines TRBV5-1 with TRBJ2-2; D possibly corresponds to TRBD1 (5 bases). CDR1 is SGHRS, CDR2 YFSETQ, per germline. This CDR3 has 13 amino acids. CDR3 in amino acids: CASSPDSWGELFF. The sequenced CDR3 bases are TGCGCCAGCAGCCCCGACAGTTGGGGAGAG.